These T cell receptor beta chains were read from a single sample in a study of blood T cell repertoires in COVID-19. Sequencing used immunoSEQ multiplex PCR; TCRdb keeps in-frame clones, though not all of them. Among under 200,000 clones listed, more than 70% were seen once. The sample consisted of peripheral blood. The origin of the receptors is a man aged 18 to 35 with active or convalescent COVID-19. Each CDR3 is given with its conserved first and last residue. The order of the fields is clone size, J gene, V gene, D gene, CDR3 DNA, CDR3 protein. D genes are given only for firm matches. Some rows have no size entry. The others give once, few or many, or a class for an expanded clone.

clone size: -; J gene: TRBJ1-5; V gene: TRBV15; D gene: -; CDR3 DNA: TGTGCCACCAGCAGATCAAGGCAGGGGACGGGGCCCCAGCATTTT; CDR3 protein: CATSRSRQGTGPQHF
clone size: -; J gene: TRBJ1-3; V gene: TRBV4-2; D gene: -; CDR3 DNA: TGTGCCAGCAGCCCCCCCGGAGGGTCTGGAAACACCATATATTTT; CDR3 protein: CASSPPGGSGNTIYF
clone size: -; J gene: TRBJ2-2; V gene: TRBV2; D gene: TRBD2; CDR3 DNA: TGTGCCAGCAGTTCATCGCAACTAGCGGGAGCGAACACCGGGGAGCTGTTTTTT; CDR3 protein: CASSSSQLAGANTGELFF
clone size: once; J gene: TRBJ2-6; V gene: TRBV18; D gene: -; CDR3 DNA: TGTGCCAGCTCACCGGTCGGGAGCTCTGGGGCCAACGTCCTGACTTTC; CDR3 protein: CASSPVGSSGANVLTF
clone size: -; J gene: TRBJ2-7; V gene: TRBV6-1; D gene: TRBD1; CDR3 DNA: TGTGCCAGCAGTGAACGAGGAAAGGGACAGGGGGTAGGCGAGCAGTACTTC; CDR3 protein: CASSERGKGQGVGEQYF
clone size: -; J gene: TRBJ1-2; V gene: TRBV7-2; D gene: TRBD1; CDR3 DNA: TGTGCCAGCAGCCACGATACCAGCAGGGGGCATGGCTACACCTTC; CDR3 protein: CASSHDTSRGHGYTF
clone size: -; J gene: TRBJ2-2; V gene: TRBV21-1; D gene: -; CDR3 DNA: TGTGCCAGCAGCACCGGGACAGCGAACACCGGGGAGCTGTTTTTT; CDR3 protein: CASSTGTANTGELFF
clone size: -; J gene: TRBJ1-2; V gene: TRBV30; D gene: TRBD1; CDR3 DNA: TGTGCCGCGAACGGACAGGGGGATATTATCTACTATGGCTACACCTTC; CDR3 protein: CAANGQGDIIYYGYTF
clone size: few; J gene: TRBJ1-2; V gene: TRBV29-1; D gene: -; CDR3 DNA: TGCAGCGTTGAACAGAACTATGGCTACACCTTC; CDR3 protein: CSVEQNYGYTF
clone size: -; J gene: TRBJ2-5; V gene: TRBV7-2; D gene: TRBD2; CDR3 DNA: TGTGCCAGCAGCTCGGGACTAGCGGCAACCCAAGAGACCCAGTACTTC; CDR3 protein: CASSSGLAATQETQYF
clone size: -; J gene: TRBJ1-2; V gene: TRBV12-3/TRBV12-4; D gene: TRBD1; CDR3 DNA: TGTGCCAGCAGTTTCAGGGGGCATAGGGGCTACACATTC; CDR3 protein: CASSFRGHRGYTF
clone size: -; J gene: TRBJ1-2; V gene: TRBV5-1; D gene: -; CDR3 DNA: TGCGCCAGCAGCTGGAACCAGGGGCCGGGTGGCTACACCTTC; CDR3 protein: CASSWNQGPGGYTF
clone size: -; J gene: TRBJ2-5; V gene: TRBV5-4; D gene: TRBD2; CDR3 DNA: TGTGCCAGCAGCTTGGAGGGACTAGCGGGAGAAGAGACCCAGTACTTC; CDR3 protein: CASSLEGLAGEETQYF
clone size: -; J gene: TRBJ1-1; V gene: TRBV3-1/TRBV3-2; D gene: -; CDR3 DNA: TGTGCCAGCAGCCAAGCATCGGACTCGGTCGGTGTCTTT; CDR3 protein: CASSQASDSVGVF
clone size: -; J gene: TRBJ2-1; V gene: TRBV9; D gene: -; CDR3 DNA: TGTGCCAGCAGCGTGGGCAGTCTGGGTGAGCAGTTCTTC; CDR3 protein: CASSVGSLGEQFF
clone size: once; J gene: TRBJ1-3; V gene: TRBV5-5; D gene: TRBD1; CDR3 DNA: TGTGCCAGCAGGAGCGAAGGCAGGGGGTCTGGAAACACCATATATTTT; CDR3 protein: CASRSEGRGSGNTIYF
clone size: -; J gene: TRBJ1-1; V gene: TRBV14; D gene: -; CDR3 DNA: TGTGCCAGCAGCCAAGACCTAGAGTTTGAAGCTTTCTTT; CDR3 protein: CASSQDLEFEAFF
clone size: -; J gene: TRBJ1-3; V gene: TRBV19; D gene: -; CDR3 DNA: TGTGCCAGTAGTAAGGACGGGGGTTACAGCACCATATATTTT; CDR3 protein: CASSKDGGYSTIYF
clone size: -; J gene: TRBJ1-1; V gene: TRBV7-2; D gene: -; CDR3 DNA: TGTGCCAGCAGCTTAGCCCGGGTGGGAGGCACTGAAGCTTTCTTT; CDR3 protein: CASSLARVGGTEAFF
clone size: -; J gene: TRBJ1-1; V gene: TRBV6-5; D gene: TRBD1; CDR3 DNA: TGTGCCAGCACGCCAGGGGGCGTTACTGAAGCTTTCTTT; CDR3 protein: CASTPGGVTEAFF
clone size: -; J gene: TRBJ1-1; V gene: TRBV4-1; D gene: -; CDR3 DNA: TGCGCCAGCAGCCCACCGAGGGACACTGAAGCTTTCTTT; CDR3 protein: CASSPPRDTEAFF
clone size: -; J gene: TRBJ1-2; V gene: TRBV27; D gene: -; CDR3 DNA: TGTGCCAGCAGTTTGGGGGGGGCTGCCGGCTACACCTTC; CDR3 protein: CASSLGGAAGYTF